This T cell receptor beta chain originates from a study of blood T cells in healthy people across ages. General study findings and limits: Donors of long life had a larger count of naive CD4+ cells and greater diversity than aged donors.

The CDR3 spans 11 residues. With 4 bases removed from V and 7 bases from J, the gap between germline ends came to 5 bases. To note about this clonotype: The antigen is unknown.

The people who gave samples were healthy Caucasians from Russia, aged about 6 to 95. The authors ran a second PCR of roughly 7 to 11 cycles using a sample-barcoded 5' primer and a J-beta primer mix. Carrying 12 random nucleotides, a template-switch adaptor labeled each individual cDNA molecule. MiXCR, applied by TCRdb to the 5' RACE reads, yields one record per CDR3 protein. The table includes 550,000 to 750,000 distinct CDR3 sequences, under 25% detected once. The sequenced sample consisted of blood. The chain links TRBV12-3 or TRBV12-4 to TRBJ1-5; D is undetermined. The TCR was taken from a man between 65 and 85 years old in good health. CDR3 sequence (DNA): TGTGCCAGCAGTTCAAGCCAGCCCCAGCATTTT. Translating it yields CASSSSQPQHF.